This TCR beta chain was captured by sequencing in a study of shared clonotypes between healthy human individuals. Germline values: CDR1 SGHDT, CDR2 YYEEEE. The V end was cut by 0 bases, the J end by 4 bases, with 13 bases between. The CDR3 sequence is 15 residues long. This clone was found once. Its cognate antigen is unknown. Study-level findings and limits: A few donors showed sharing of about 5.5% of naive CD4 clonotypes.

TCRdb's copy holds only in-frame clones and misses some; the assay was immunoSEQ multiplex PCR. The table records millions of clones, over 85% of them present only once. This clonotype originated in a man younger than 35 in good health. Some clones in this sample may be carry-over from other donors' samples. V gene TRBV5-6 combines with J gene TRBJ1-1; D unresolved. Sample: naive CD4+ T cells from PBMCs. Subset denoted: CD45RA+ positively selected. This CDR3 is CASSLVHSTTTEAFF. In DNA form, the CDR3 reads TGTGCCAGCAGCTTGGTGCACAGTACCACCACTGAAGCTTTCTTT.